This T cell receptor beta chain is from a study of T cells in tumors after PD-1 blockade. Study-wide background: Excluded were patients with checkpoint blockade, immunosuppressants, or radiotherapy or other anti-cancer therapy within 4 weeks.

Concerning this clone: Its antigen is currently unknown.

Per germline, CDR1 LGHNT and CDR2 FRNRAP. The trim removed 5 bases at V and 2 bases at J, leaving 9 bases unmatched. The CDR3 length is 16 residues. General observations from the study: Blood contained about 44% of the tumor's TCR clonotypes.

The table came from immunoSEQ multiplex PCR; TCRdb's copy has only in-frame clones and leaves some out. Altogether about 59,000 clones are present, around three quarters being singletons, with the ten largest covering roughly 13%. This receptor was identified in a human donor with basal cell carcinoma. The chain carries TRBV12-5 and TRBJ2-3; 8 nucleotides align to TRBD2. Sample: PBMCs, taken before anti-PD-1 treatment. This CDR3 reads CASGRGGTKDTDTQYF. The CDR3 DNA reads as TGTGCTAGTGGTCGCGGGGGGACGAAAGACACAGATACGCAGTATTTT.